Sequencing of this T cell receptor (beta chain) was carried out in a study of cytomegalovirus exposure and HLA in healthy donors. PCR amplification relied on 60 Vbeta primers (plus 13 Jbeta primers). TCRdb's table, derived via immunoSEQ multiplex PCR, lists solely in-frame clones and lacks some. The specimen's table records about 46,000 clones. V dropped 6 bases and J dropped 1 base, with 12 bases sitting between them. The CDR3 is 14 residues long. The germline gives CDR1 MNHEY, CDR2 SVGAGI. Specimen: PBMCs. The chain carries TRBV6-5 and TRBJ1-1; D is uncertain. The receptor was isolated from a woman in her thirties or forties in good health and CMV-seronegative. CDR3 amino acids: CASSHQPGNTEAFF. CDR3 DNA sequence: TGTGCCAGCAGCCATCAACCAGGGAACACTGAAGCTTTCTTT.